This T cell receptor beta chain was sequenced during a study of blood T cell repertoires in COVID-19. Some clones are missing from TCRdb's copy, which holds only in-frame ones; the method was immunoSEQ multiplex PCR. The table records fewer than 150,000 clones, roughly 89% of them present only once. CDR1 is LNHDA, CDR2 SQIVND, per germline (reference sequence). The J segment lost 8 bases and the V segment lost 7 bases, leaving 16 bases of the junction unmatched. The CDR3 contains 16 residues. This chain connects TRBV19 to TRBJ2-1; 8 positions match TRBD2. This clonotype was obtained from a woman aged 55-69 years with COVID-19, enrolled during active disease. Source material: peripheral blood. CDR3 residues: CASTLLGGLVEDEQFF. The DNA for the CDR3 is TGTGCCAGTACCCTCCTTGGGGGACTAGTTGAGGATGAGCAGTTCTTC.